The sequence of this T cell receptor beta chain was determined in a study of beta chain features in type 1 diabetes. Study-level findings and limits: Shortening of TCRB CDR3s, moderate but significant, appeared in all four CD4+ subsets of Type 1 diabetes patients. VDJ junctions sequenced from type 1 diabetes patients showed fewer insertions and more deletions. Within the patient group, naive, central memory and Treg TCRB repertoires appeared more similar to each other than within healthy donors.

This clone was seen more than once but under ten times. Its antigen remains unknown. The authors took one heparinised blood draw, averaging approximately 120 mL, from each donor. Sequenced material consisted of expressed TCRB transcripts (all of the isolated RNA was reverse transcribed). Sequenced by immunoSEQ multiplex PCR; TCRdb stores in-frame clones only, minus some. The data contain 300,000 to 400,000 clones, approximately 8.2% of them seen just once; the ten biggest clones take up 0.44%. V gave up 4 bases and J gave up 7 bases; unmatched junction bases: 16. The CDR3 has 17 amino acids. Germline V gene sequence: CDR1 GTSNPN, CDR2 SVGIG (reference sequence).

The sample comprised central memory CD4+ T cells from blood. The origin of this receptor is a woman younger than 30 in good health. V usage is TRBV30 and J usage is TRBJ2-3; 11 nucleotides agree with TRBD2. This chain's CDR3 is CAWISGGLAGLTNTQYF. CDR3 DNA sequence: TGTGCCTGGATTTCAGGAGGACTAGCGGGCCTCACCAATACGCAGTATTTT. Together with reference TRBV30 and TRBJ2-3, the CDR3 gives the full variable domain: SQTIHQWPATLVQPVGSPLSLECTVEGTSNPNLYWYRQAAGRGLQLLFYSVGIGQISSEVPQNLSASRPQDRQFILSSKKLLLSDSGFYLCAWISGGLAGLTNTQYFGPGTRLTVL.